A single sample gave rise to the 27 T cell receptor beta chains below, sequenced in a study of T cells in Graves' hyperthyroidism and ophthalmopathy. It was RNA transcripts that yielded the amplified TCR beta CDR3 regions. The HTBI primer set served for first-round RT-PCR of the TCR CDR3. TCRdb passed the multiplex PCR reads through MiXCR, listing each CDR3 protein once. The sample has under 450,000 distinct CDR3 sequences; about 18% are singletons. Material: blood. The receptors were sampled from a woman in her thirties with Graves' hyperthyroidism that later progressed to Graves' ophthalmopathy.

This rearrangement joins TRBV12-3 or TRBV12-4 to TRBJ1-1; D not certain. This CDR3 contains 13 residues. Trimming removed 7 bases at V and 5 bases at J, with 14 bases between. CDR3 coding DNA: TGTGCCAGCAATGTAGAGGGCTTGACTGAAGCTTTCTTT. Translation: CASNVEGLTEAFF.

With regard to this clonotype: A much larger clone sits a single nucleotide away, making a read error possible. This chain connects TRBV12-3 or TRBV12-4 to TRBJ2-5; no definite D call. The CDR3 is 12 amino acids. Trimming shortened V by 8 bases and J by 3 bases, and 10 bases separated the two germline ends. CDR3 DNA sequence: TGTGCCAGCGGTGAGGTCGAAGAGACCCAGTACTTC. Encoded protein: CASGEVEETQYF.

This clonotype was detected many times. CDR3 residues: CASSLRGLADDEQFF. CDR3 bases: TGTGCCAGCAGTTTAAGAGGACTAGCGGATGATGAGCAGTTCTTC. The chain is built from TRBV28 and TRBJ2-1; 10 bases map to TRBD2. From germline, CDR1 is MDHEN and CDR2 SYDVKM. The CDR3 consists of 15 residues. The trim removed 2 bases at V and 8 bases at J, leaving 6 bases unmatched.

In this sample, this clonotype turned up a few times. The chain has TRBV4-1 and TRBJ1-6; perhaps TRBD1 as D (6 bases). V lost 4 bases and J 5 bases, leaving 30 bases between the germline ends. Germline CDR1 is MGHRA and CDR2 is YSYEKL. There are 21 residues in the CDR3. The CDR3 DNA sequence: TGCGCCAGCAGCCTCTTGGGGATTATCACAGGGAAAGCAAGTAATAATTCACCCCTCCACTTT. Its protein is CASSLLGIITGKASNNSPLHF.

This clonotype appeared a few times. The chain has TRBV9 and TRBJ2-7; 7 bases agree with TRBD2. CDR1 SGDLS and CDR2 YYNGEE come from the germline V gene. The CDR3 runs 13 residues. The trim removed 4 bases at V and 6 bases at J, leaving 7 bases unmatched. CDR3 DNA sequence: TGTGCCAGCAGCTCCCCATCGGGGGGCGAGCAGTACTTC. As protein: CASSSPSGGEQYF.

V is TRBV7-9 and J is TRBJ2-3; 7 nucleotides line up with TRBD1. After removal of 8 bases from V and 5 bases from J, the junction contained 7 bases not matched to a gene. The germline V gene has CDR1 SEHNR and CDR2 FQNEAQ (reference sequence). The CDR3 extends over 13 amino acids. This CDR3 reads CASVLDRVDTQYF. The CDR3 coding sequence is TGTGCCAGCGTCCTCGACAGGGTAGATACGCAGTATTTT.

The chain couples TRBV5-6 to TRBJ2-3; D possibly corresponds to TRBD2 (6 bases). The CDR3 covers 13 residues. Germline-derived CDR1 and CDR2 are SGHDT and YYEEEE. V shed 4 bases and J shed 9 bases, with 15 bases lying between them. In nucleotides, the CDR3 is TGTGCCAGCAGCGTCTCATCTAGCGAAACGCAGTATTTT. This codes for CASSVSSSETQYF.

In this sample, this clonotype turned up many times. The genes are TRBV20-1 and TRBJ2-2; 13 bases match TRBD2. This CDR3 has 17 residues. Germline trimming cut 0 bases from V and 4 bases from J; bases unmatched to any gene: 5. Germline V gene sequence: CDR1 DFQATT, CDR2 SNEGSKA (reference sequence). CDR3 amino acids: CSARDLRTSGGTGELFF. CDR3 coding DNA: TGCAGTGCTAGAGATCTGAGGACTAGCGGGGGCACCGGGGAGCTGTTTTTT.

This clonotype was detected many times. The genes are TRBV5-1 and TRBJ2-3; 8 bases are shared with TRBD2. Germline CDR1 and CDR2: SGHRS and YFSETQ. The CDR3 length is 16 residues. V lost 0 bases to trimming and J lost 2 bases; unmatched junction nucleotides: 5. The CDR3 DNA is TGCGCCAGCAGCTTGGCAGTGCGGGGGGACACAGATACGCAGTATTTT. It translates to CASSLAVRGDTDTQYF.

The chain couples TRBV20-1 to TRBJ2-7; TRBD1 agrees at 7 bases. The germline V gene has CDR1 DFQATT and CDR2 SNEGSKA (reference sequence). V shed 0 bases, J shed 3 bases, and the junction held 5 bases outside the gene matches. The CDR3 is 14 residues long. CDR3 residues: CSARDVAGGYEQYF. The CDR3 DNA reads as TGCAGTGCTAGAGATGTGGCAGGGGGCTACGAGCAGTACTTC.

This clonotype was picked up many times. The CDR3 sequence is CASSSRGSGRTLDNEQFF. In DNA, the CDR3 is TGTGCCAGCAGCTCCCGGGGGAGCGGGAGAACTCTCGACAATGAGCAGTTCTTC. The chain couples TRBV13 to TRBJ2-1; the match to TRBD2 covers 8 bases. V shed 4 bases, J shed 5 bases, and the junction held 16 bases outside the gene matches. CDR1 and CDR2 (germline): PRHDT, FYEKMQ (reference sequence). The CDR3 has 18 amino acids.

The table lists this clonotype with many counts. The chain carries TRBV20-1 and TRBJ2-1; the match to TRBD2 covers 12 bases. The germline gives CDR1 DFQATT, CDR2 SNEGSKA (reference sequence). This CDR3 spans 16 amino acids. J lost 6 bases, V lost 4 bases, and 10 bases had no gene match. Here the CDR3 DNA reads TGCAGTGCTATATCTAGCGGGAGGGCCCAGATCAATGAGCAGTTCTTC. This sequence encodes CSAISSGRAQINEQFF.

The chain carries TRBV6-9 and TRBJ2-3; D ambiguous. Looked up from germline, CDR1 is MNHGY and CDR2 is SVAAGI. This CDR3 is 14 amino acids long. V gave up 4 bases and J gave up 2 bases, with 10 bases separating them. The CDR3 sequence: CASSSSPSTDTQYF. CDR3 sequence (DNA): TGTGCCAGCAGTTCTTCCCCTTCCACAGATACGCAGTATTTT.

This clonotype has a count of ten or more. The chain is built from TRBV30 and TRBJ1-3; D is undetermined. Trimming left V 2 bases short and J 1 base short, with 3 bases between. The germline gives CDR1 GTSNPN, CDR2 SVGIG (reference sequence). The length of the CDR3 is 12 residues. The CDR3 DNA is TGTGCCTGGAGTCTGTCTGGAAACACCATATATTTT. Its protein is CAWSLSGNTIYF. The full variable domain, with the rest looked up from reference TRBV30 and TRBJ1-3, is SQTIHQWPATLVQPVGSPLSLECTVEGTSNPNLYWYRQAAGRGLQLLFYSVGIGQISSEVPQNLSASRPQDRQFILSSKKLLLSDSGFYLCAWSLSGNTIYFGEGSWLTVV.

This rearrangement joins TRBV6-1 to TRBJ1-2; 10 bases fit TRBD1. After removal of 6 bases from V and 8 bases from J, the junction contained 9 bases not matched to a gene. The CDR3 runs 14 residues. Germline lookup yields CDR1 MNHNS and CDR2 SASEGT. CDR3 coding DNA: TGTGCCAGCAGCGTAGGGACAGGGGAGGAGGGCTACACCTTC. It yields the protein CASSVGTGEEGYTF.

In this sample, this clonotype turned up many times. The V and J genes are TRBV5-1 and TRBJ1-1; possible D gene TRBD1, 5 bases. CDR3 length equals 14 residues. Trimming cost V 4 bases and J 6 bases, with 16 bases left between them. Germline CDR1 reads SGHRS; CDR2 reads YFSETQ. Written as DNA, the CDR3 is TGCGCCAGCAGCCGTCGACAGAGCCAGTCTGAAGCTTTCTTT. This codes for CASSRRQSQSEAFF.

This clonotype was counted a single time. The CDR3 is CSARDVGRGQETQYF. As DNA, the CDR3 is TGCAGTGCTAGAGATGTGGGCAGGGGGCAAGAGACCCAGTACTTC. The V and J genes are TRBV20-1 and TRBJ2-5, with 7 bases identical to TRBD1. CDR1 is DFQATT, CDR2 SNEGSKA, per germline (reference sequence). The ends lost 0 bases at V and 2 bases at J; junction bases unmatched: 6. The CDR3 extends over 15 amino acids.

This clonotype was detected only a few times. The V gene is TRBV7-8, the J gene TRBJ1-6; TRBD1 matches 8 bases. Germline CDR1 reads SGHVS; CDR2 reads FQNEAQ. The CDR3 spans 15 residues. Trimming took 4 bases from V and 7 from J; bases not matched to a gene: 6. The CDR3 DNA sequence: TGTGCCAGCAGCTACCCGACAGGGGACAATTCACCCCTCCACTTT. The encoded protein is CASSYPTGDNSPLHF.

This clonotype was detected ten times or more. This sequence joins TRBV20-1 and TRBJ2-3; D is perhaps TRBD1 or TRBD2 (6 bases each). Germline V CDR1 and CDR2: DFQATT, SNEGSKA (reference sequence). Trimming shortened V by 1 base and J by 1 base, and 15 bases separated the two germline ends. This CDR3 region has 16 residues. The CDR3 spells CSARGGTRGGTDTQYF. CDR3 sequence (DNA): TGCAGTGCTAGAGGCGGGACAAGGGGGGGCACAGATACGCAGTATTTT.

This clonotype was recorded at least ten times. The chain joins TRBV9 to TRBJ2-5, with TRBD1 matching 8 bases. V lost 3 bases, J lost 0 bases, and 7 bases stayed unmatched. Germline loops: CDR1 SGDLS, CDR2 YYNGEE. The length of the CDR3 is 16 residues. The CDR3 bases are TGTGCCAGCAGCGACGGGACAGGATCGTACCAAGAGACCCAGTACTTC. It specifies CASSDGTGSYQETQYF.

In its sample, this clonotype was seen many times. The V call is TRBV6-1, the J call TRBJ2-5; D remains ambiguous. The CDR3 has 13 amino acids. Trimming removed 5 bases at V and 2 bases at J, with 9 bases between. Looked up from germline, CDR1 is MNHNS and CDR2 is SASEGT. The CDR3 protein is CASSYVGQETQYF. DNA for the CDR3: TGTGCCAGCAGTTACGTGGGGCAAGAGACCCAGTACTTC.

Ten or more counts support this clonotype. The chain uses TRBV5-1 and TRBJ2-2; 8 nucleotides line up with TRBD1. V dropped 3 bases and J dropped 1; count of bases not matched to a gene: 2. CDR1 is SGHRS and CDR2 is YFSETQ in the germline V gene. This CDR3 is 15 amino acids long. CDR3 nucleotides: TGCGCCAGCAGCTATGGACAGGGGAACACCGGGGAGCTGTTTTTT. Translation: CASSYGQGNTGELFF.

This clonotype was recorded at least ten times. The chain employs TRBV6-6 and TRBJ1-1; TRBD1 matches 8 bases. The CDR3 is 13 residues long. V lost 0 bases to trimming and J lost 11 bases; unmatched junction nucleotides: 5. Germline loops: CDR1 MNHNY, CDR2 SVGAGI (reference sequence). The CDR3 spells CASSYSSGGAAFF. Here the CDR3 DNA reads TGTGCCAGCAGTTACTCTTCAGGGGGCGCGGCTTTCTTT.

This clonotype was seen ten or more times. The chain employs TRBV24-1 and TRBJ2-5; D is perhaps TRBD2 (5 bases). CDR1 KGHDR and CDR2 SFDVKD come from the germline V gene. The V end was cut by 3 bases, the J end by 4 bases, with 23 bases between. The length of the CDR3 is 18 residues. The CDR3 spells CATSDPGSPYYGGETQYF. CDR3 nucleotide sequence: TGTGCCACCAGTGATCCGGGGAGCCCCTATTATGGCGGAGAGACCCAGTACTTC.

This clonotype was seen ten or more times. The chain combines TRBV3-1 with TRBJ2-3; D gene unclear. The V and J ends lost 4 bases and 0 bases respectively, with 11 bases between them. The germline V gene has CDR1 LGHDT and CDR2 YNNKEL (reference sequence). This CDR3 region has 15 residues. The CDR3 DNA is TGTGCCAGCAGCCCCGAAGGACGGAGCACAGATACGCAGTATTTT. Translated, it gives CASSPEGRSTDTQYF.

Many counts were recorded for this clonotype. The CDR3 nucleotides read TGTGCCAGCAGTTTTGTACGGCGGAGTTTAGCGGGGTCCGACGGGGAGCTGTTTTTT. Translating it yields CASSFVRRSLAGSDGELFF. V gene TRBV27 combines with J gene TRBJ2-2; TRBD2 matches at 8 bases. V gave up 3 bases and J gave up 7 bases; unmatched junction bases: 19. The germline V gene encodes CDR1 MNHEY and CDR2 SMNVEV (reference sequence). The CDR3 contains 19 residues.

This clonotype was recorded many times. This chain uses TRBV27 with TRBJ2-3, with TRBD2 matching 13 bases. This CDR3 is built from 19 residues. Losses at the gene ends were 0 bases for V and 0 bases for J; bases not matched to a gene: 6. Germline assignment: CDR1 MNHEY and CDR2 SMNVEV (reference sequence). The CDR3 loop reads CASSLSPGLAGPSTDTQYF. As DNA, the CDR3 is TGTGCCAGCAGTTTATCTCCGGGACTAGCGGGACCTAGCACAGATACGCAGTATTTT.